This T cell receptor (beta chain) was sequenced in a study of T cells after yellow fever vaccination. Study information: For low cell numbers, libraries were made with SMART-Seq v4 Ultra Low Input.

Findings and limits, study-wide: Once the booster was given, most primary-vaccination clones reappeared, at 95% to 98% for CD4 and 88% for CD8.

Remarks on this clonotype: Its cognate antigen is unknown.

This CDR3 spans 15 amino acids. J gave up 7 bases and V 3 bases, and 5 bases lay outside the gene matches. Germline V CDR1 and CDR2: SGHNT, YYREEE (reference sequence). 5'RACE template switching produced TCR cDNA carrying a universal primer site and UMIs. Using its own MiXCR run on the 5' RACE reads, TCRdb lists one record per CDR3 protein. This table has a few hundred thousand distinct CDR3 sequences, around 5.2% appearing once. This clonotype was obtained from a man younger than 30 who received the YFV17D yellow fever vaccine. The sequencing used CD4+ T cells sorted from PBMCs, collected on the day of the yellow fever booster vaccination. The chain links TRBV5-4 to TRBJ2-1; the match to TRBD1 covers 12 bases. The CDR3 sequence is CASSSRDRGRNEQFF. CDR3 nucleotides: TGTGCCAGCAGCTCTCGGGACAGGGGGCGGAATGAGCAGTTCTTC.